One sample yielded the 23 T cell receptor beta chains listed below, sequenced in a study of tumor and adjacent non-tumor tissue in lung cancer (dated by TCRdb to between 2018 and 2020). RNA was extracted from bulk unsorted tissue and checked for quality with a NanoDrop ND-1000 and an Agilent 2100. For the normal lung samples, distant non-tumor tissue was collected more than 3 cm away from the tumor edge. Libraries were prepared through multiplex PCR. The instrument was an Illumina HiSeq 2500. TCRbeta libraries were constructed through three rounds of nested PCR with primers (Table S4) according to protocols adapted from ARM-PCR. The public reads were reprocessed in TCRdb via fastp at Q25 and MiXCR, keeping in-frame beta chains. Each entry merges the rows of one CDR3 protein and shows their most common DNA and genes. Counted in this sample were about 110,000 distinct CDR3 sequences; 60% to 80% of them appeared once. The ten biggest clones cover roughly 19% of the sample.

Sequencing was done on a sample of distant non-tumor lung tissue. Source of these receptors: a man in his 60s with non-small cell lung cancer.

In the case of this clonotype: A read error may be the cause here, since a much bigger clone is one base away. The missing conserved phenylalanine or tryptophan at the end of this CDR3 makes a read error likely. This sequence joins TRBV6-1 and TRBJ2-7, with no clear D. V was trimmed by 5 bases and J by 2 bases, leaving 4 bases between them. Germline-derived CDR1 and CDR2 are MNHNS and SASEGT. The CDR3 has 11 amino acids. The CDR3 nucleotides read TGTGCCAGCAGTTTTACCTACGAGCAGTACCCC. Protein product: CASSFTYEQYP.

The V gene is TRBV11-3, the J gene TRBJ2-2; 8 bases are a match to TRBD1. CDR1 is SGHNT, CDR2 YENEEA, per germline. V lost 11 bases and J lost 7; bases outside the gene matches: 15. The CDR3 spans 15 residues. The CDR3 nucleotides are TGTGCCGGTAGCCCAACCGGGACAGGAGACGGGGAGCTGTTTTTT. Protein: CAGSPTGTGDGELFF.

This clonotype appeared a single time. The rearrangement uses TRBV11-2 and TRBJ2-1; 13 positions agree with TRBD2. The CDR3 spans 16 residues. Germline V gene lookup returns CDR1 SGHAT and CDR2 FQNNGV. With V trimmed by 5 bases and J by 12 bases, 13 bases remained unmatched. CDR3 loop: CASSLTTFGTSGVQFF. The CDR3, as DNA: TGTGCCAGCAGCCTTACGACCTTCGGGACTAGCGGGGTGCAGTTCTTC. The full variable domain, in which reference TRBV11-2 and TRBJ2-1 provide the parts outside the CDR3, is EAGVAQSPRYKIIEKRQSVAFWCNPISGHATLYWYQQILGQGPKLLIQFQNNGVVDDSQLPKDRFSAERLKGVDSTLKIQPAKLEDSAVYLCASSLTTFGTSGVQFFGPGTRLTVL.

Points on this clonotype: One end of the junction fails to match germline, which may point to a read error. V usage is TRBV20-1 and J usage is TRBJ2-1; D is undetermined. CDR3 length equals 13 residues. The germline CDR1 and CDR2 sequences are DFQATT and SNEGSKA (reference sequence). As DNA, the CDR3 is TGCAGTGCTAGGTACCCCCCCTACAATGAGCGGTTCTTC. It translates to CSARYPPYNERFF.

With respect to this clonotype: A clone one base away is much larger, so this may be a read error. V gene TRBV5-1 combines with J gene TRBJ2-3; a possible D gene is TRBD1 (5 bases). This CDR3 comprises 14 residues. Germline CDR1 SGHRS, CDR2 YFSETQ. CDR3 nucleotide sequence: TGCGCCAGCAGTGAAAGGGGCCTAACAGATGCGCAGTATTTT. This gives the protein CASSERGLTDAQYF.

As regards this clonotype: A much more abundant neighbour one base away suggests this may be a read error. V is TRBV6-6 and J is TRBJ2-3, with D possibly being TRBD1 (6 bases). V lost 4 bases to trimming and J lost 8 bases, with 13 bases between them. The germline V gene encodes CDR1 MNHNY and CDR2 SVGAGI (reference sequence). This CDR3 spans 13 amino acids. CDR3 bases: TGTGCCAGCAGTTTTAGGGGGATAGGTACGCAGTATTTT. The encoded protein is CASSFRGIGTQYF.

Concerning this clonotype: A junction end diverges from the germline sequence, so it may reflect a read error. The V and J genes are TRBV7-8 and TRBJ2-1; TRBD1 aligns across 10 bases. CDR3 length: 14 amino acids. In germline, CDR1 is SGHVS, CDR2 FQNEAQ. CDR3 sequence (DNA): TGTGGCAGCAGCCTAGGGGACAGGGGTAATGAGCAGTTCTTC. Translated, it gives CGSSLGDRGNEQFF.

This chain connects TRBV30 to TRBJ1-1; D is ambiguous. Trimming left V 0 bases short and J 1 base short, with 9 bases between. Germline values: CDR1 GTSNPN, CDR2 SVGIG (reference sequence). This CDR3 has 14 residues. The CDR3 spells CAWSVWGANTEAFF. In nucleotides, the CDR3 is TGTGCCTGGAGTGTTTGGGGTGCGAACACTGAAGCTTTCTTT.

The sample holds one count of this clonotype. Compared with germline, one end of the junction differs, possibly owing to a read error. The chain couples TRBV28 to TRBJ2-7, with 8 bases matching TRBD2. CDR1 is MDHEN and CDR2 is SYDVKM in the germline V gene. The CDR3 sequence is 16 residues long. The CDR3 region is CTSRTRGRGGSYEQYF. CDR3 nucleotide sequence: TGTACCAGCAGAACCCGGGGCCGGGGGGGATCCTACGAGCAGTATTTC. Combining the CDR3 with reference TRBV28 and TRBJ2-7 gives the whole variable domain DVKVTQSSRYLVKRTGEKVFLECVQDMDHENMFWYRQDPGLGLRLIYFSYDVKMKEKGDIPEGYSVSREKKERFSLILESASTNQTSMYLCTSRTRGRGGSYEQYFGPGTRLTVT.

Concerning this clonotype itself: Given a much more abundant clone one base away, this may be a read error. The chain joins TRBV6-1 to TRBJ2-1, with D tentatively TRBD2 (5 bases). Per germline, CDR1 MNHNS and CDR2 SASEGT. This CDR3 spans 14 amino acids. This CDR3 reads CTSRRQLGDNEQFF. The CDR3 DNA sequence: TGTACCAGCAGGAGGCAATTGGGAGACAATGAGCAGTTCTTC.

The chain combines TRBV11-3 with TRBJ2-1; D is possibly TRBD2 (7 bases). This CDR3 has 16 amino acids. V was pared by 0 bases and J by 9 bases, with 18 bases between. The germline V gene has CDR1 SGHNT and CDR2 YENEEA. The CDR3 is CASSLDPTGGRGEQFF. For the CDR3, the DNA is TGTGCCAGCAGCTTAGATCCCACGGGGGGCAGGGGTGAGCAGTTCTTC.

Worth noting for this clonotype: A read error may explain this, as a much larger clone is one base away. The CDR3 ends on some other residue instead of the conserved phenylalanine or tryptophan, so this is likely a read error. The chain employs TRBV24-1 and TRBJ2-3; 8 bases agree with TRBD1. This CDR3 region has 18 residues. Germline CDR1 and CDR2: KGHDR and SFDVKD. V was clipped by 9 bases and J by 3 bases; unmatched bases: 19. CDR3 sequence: CATRSFRTDRGSTDTQYS. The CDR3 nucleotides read TGTGCCACCCGCTCTTTCAGGACAGACAGGGGATCTACAGATACGCAGTATTCT.

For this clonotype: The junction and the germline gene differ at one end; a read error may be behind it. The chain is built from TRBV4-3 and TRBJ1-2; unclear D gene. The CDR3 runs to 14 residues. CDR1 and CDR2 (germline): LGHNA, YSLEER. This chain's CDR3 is CTSSQDPPVKGYTF. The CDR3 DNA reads TGCACCAGTAGCCAAGATCCGCCAGTTAAAGGCTACACCTTC.

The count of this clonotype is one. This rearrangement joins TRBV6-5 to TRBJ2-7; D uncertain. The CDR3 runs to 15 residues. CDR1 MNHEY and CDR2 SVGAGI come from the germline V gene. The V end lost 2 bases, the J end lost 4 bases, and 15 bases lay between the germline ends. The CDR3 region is CASSYDRRNYYEQYF. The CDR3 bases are TGTGCCAGCAGTTACGATAGGAGAAACTATTACGAGCAGTACTTC.

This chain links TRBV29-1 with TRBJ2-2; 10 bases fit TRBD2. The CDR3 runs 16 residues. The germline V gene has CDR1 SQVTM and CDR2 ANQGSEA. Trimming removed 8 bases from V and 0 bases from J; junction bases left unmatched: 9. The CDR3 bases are TGCAGCCTGGACAGGACTAGCGGAACGAACACCGGGGAGCTGTTTTTT. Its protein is CSLDRTSGTNTGELFF.

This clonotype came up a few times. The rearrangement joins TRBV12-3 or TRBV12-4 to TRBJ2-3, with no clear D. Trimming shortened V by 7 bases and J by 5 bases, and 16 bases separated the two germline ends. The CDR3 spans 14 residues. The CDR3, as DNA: TGTGCCAGCAACCAACATGGACCAAGAGATACGCAGTATTTT. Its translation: CASNQHGPRDTQYF.

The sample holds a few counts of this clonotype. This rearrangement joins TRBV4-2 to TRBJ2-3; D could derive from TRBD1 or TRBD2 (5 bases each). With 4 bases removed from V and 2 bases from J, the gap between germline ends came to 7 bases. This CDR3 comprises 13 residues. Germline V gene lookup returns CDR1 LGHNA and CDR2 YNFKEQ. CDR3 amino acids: CASSLGTTDTQYF. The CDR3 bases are TGTGCCAGCAGCCTAGGGACCACAGATACGCAGTATTTT.

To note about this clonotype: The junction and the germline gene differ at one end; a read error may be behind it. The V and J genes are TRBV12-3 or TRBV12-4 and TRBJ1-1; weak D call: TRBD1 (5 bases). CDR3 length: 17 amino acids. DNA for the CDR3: TGTACCAGCAGTCGACAACAAGGGGCTTTACGGAACACTGAAGCTTTCTTT. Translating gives CTSSRQQGALRNTEAFF.

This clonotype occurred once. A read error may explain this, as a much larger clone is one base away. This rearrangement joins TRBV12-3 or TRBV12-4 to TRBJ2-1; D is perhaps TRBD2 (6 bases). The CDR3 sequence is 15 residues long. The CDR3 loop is CASSLARSSYNEKFF. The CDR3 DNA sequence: TGTGCCAGCAGTCTAGCGAGGAGTTCCTACAATGAGAAGTTCTTC.

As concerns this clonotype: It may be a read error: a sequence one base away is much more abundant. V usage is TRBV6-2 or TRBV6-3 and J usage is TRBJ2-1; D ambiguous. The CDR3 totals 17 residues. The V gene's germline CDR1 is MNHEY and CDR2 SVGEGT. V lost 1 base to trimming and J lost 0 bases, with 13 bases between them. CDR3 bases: TGTGCCAGCAGTTACTTTCGCGTGAGGAGCTCCTACAATGAGCAGTTCTTC. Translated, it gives CASSYFRVRSSYNEQFF.

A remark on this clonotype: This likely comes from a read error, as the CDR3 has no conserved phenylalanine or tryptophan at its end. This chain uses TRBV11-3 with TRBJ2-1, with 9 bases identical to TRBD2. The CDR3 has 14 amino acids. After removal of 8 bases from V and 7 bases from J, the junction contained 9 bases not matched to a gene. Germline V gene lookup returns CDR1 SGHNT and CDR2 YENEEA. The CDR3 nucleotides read TGTGCCAGCGGCTGGGTAGGACTAGCGAATGAGCAGTTCTTA. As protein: CASGWVGLANEQFL.

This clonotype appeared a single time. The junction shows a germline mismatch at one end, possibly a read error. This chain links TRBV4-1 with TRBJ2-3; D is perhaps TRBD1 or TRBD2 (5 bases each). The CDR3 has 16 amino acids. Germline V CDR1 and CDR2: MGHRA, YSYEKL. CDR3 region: CASGQGLDMGADTQYF. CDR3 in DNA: TGCGCCAGCGGCCAAGGACTGGACATGGGGGCAGATACGCAGTATTTT.

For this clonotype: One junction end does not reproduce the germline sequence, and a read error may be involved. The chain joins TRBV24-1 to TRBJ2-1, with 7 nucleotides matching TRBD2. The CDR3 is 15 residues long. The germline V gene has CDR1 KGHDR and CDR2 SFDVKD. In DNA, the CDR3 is TGTGCCACCAGTGACCCAGCGGGGCCCTACAATGGGCAGTTCTTC. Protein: CATSDPAGPYNGQFF.